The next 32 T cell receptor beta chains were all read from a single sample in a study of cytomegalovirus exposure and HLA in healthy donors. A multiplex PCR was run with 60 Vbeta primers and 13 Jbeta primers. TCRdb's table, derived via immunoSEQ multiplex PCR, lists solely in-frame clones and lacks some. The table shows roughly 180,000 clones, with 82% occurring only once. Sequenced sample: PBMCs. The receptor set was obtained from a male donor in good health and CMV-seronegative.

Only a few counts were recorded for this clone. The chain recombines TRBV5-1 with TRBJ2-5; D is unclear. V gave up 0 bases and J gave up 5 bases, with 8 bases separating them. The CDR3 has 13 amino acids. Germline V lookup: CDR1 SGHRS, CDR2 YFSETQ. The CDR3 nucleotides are TGCGCCAGCAGCTTGGGATTGCGGGAGACCCAGTACTTC. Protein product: CASSLGLRETQYF.

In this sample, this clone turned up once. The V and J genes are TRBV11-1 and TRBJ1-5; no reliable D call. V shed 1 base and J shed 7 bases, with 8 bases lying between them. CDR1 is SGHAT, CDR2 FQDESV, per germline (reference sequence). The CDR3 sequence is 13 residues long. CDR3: CASSLVPGQPQHF. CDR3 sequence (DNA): TGTGCCAGCAGCTTAGTCCCCGGGCAGCCCCAGCATTTT.

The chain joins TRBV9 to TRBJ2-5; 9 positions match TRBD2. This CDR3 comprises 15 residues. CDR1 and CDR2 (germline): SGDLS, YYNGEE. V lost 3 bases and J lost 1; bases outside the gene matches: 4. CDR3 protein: CASSGLAGPQETQYF. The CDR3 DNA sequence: TGTGCCAGCAGCGGGCTAGCGGGACCCCAAGAGACCCAGTACTTC. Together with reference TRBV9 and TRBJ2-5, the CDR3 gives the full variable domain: DSGVTQTPKHLITATGQRVTLRCSPRSGDLSVYWYQQSLDQGLQFLIQYYNGEERAKGNILERFSAQQFPDLHSELNLSSLELGDSALYFCASSGLAGPQETQYFGPGTRLLVL.

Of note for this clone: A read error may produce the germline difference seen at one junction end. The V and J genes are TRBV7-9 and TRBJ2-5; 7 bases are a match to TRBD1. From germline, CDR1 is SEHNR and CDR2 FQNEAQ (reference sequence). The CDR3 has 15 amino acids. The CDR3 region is CASSLRGQAEDTQYF. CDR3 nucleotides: TGTGCCAGCAGCTTACGCGGACAGGCCGAAGACACCCAGTACTTC.

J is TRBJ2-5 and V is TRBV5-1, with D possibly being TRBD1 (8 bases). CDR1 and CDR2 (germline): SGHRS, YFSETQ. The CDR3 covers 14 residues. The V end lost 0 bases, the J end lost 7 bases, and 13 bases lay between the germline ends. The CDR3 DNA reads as TGCGCCAGCAGCTTGGCGACAGGGGAGGGGACCCAGTACTTC. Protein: CASSLATGEGTQYF.

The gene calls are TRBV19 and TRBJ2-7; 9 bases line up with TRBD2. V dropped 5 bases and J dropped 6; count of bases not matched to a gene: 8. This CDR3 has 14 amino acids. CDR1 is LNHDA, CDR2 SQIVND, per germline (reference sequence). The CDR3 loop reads CASSGWAGGSEQYF. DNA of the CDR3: TGTGCCAGTAGTGGATGGGCGGGAGGGAGCGAGCAGTACTTC. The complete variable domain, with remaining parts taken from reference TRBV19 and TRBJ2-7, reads DGGITQSPKYLFRKEGQNVTLSCEQNLNHDAMYWYRQDPGQGLRLIYYSQIVNDFQKGDIAEGYSVSREKKESFPLTVTSAQKNPTAFYLCASSGWAGGSEQYFGPGTRLTVT.

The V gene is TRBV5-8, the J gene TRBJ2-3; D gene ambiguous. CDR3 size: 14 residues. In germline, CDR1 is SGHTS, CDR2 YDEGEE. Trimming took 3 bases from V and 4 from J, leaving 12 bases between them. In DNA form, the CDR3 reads TGTGCCAGCAGCTGGTTTGGCAGCGCAGATACGCAGTATTTT. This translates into CASSWFGSADTQYF.

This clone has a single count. For the CDR3, the DNA is TGTGCCAGCAGTCAGGGGCACCGGGAGCTGTTTTTT. This sequence encodes CASSQGHRELFF. The rearrangement links TRBV27 to TRBJ2-2; a weak D match, TRBD1 (6 bases). The V gene lost 5 bases and the J gene lost 9 bases, with 10 bases spanning the gap. CDR3 length: 12 amino acids. Germline CDR1 MNHEY, CDR2 SMNVEV (reference sequence).

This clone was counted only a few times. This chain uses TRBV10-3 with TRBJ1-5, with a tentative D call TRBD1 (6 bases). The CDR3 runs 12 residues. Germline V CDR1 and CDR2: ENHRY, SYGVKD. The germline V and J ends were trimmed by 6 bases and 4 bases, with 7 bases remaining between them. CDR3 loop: CAISDRNQPQHF. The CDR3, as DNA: TGTGCCATCAGCGACAGGAATCAGCCCCAGCATTTT.

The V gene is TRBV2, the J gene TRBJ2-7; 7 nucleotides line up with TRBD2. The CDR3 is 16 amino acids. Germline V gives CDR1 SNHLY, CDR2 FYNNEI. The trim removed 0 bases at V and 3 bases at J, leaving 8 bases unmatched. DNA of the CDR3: TGTGCCAGCAGTGAAGCGTTGTCTAGCGGAGACTACGAGCAGTACTTC. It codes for CASSEALSSGDYEQYF.

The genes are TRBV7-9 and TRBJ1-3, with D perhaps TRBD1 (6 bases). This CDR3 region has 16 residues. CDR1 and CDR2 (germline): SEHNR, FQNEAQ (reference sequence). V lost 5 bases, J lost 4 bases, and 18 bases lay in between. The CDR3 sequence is CASSQLERGIGNTIYF. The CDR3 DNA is TGTGCCAGCAGCCAATTAGAGAGGGGGATCGGAAACACCATATATTTT.

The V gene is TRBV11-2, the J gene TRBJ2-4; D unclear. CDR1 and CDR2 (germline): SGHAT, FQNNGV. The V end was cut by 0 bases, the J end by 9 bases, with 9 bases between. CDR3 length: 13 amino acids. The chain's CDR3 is CASSLEPLSIQYF. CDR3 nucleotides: TGTGCCAGCAGCTTAGAGCCATTGAGCATTCAGTACTTC.

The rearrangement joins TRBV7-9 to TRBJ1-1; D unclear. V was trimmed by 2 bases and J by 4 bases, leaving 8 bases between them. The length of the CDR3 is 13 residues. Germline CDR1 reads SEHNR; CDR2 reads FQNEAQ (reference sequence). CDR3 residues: CASSLTGGTEAFF. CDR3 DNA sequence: TGTGCCAGCAGCTTAACGGGAGGCACTGAAGCTTTCTTT.

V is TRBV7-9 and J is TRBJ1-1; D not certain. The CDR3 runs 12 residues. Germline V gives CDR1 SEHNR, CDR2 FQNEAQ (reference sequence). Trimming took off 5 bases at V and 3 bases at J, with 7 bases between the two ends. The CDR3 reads CASSGRYTEAFF. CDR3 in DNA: TGTGCCAGCAGCGGGAGATACACTGAAGCTTTCTTT.

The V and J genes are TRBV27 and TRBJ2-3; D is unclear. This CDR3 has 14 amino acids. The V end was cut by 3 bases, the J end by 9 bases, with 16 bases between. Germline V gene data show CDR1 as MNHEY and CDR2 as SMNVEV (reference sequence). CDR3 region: CASSFGLSSETQYF. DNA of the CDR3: TGTGCCAGCAGTTTCGGTCTCTCCTCGGAGACGCAGTATTTT.

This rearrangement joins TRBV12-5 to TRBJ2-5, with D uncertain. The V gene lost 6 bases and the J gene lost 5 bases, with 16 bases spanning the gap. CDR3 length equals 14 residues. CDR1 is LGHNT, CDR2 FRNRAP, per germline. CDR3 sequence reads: CASGQRSSEETQYF. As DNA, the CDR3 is TGTGCTAGTGGGCAAAGGAGTTCGGAGGAGACCCAGTACTTC.

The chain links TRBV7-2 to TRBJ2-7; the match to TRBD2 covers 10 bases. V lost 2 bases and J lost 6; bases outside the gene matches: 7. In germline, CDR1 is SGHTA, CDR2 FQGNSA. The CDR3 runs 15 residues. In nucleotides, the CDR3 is TGTGCCAGCAGCTTATCTAGCGGGAGTTTGGGCGAGCAGTACTTC. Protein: CASSLSSGSLGEQYF. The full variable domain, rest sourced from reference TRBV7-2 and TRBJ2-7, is GAGVSQSPSNKVTEKGKDVELRCDPISGHTALYWYRQSLGQGLEFLIYFQGNSAPDKSGLPSDRFSAERTGGSVSTLTIQRTQQEDSAVYLCASSLSSGSLGEQYFGPGTRLTVT.

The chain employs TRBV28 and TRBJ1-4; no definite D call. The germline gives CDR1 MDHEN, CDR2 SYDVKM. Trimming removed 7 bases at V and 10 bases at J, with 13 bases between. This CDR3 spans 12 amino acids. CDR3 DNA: TGTGCCAGCACCCGTAGTCCCGGAAAACTGTTTTTT. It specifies CASTRSPGKLFF.

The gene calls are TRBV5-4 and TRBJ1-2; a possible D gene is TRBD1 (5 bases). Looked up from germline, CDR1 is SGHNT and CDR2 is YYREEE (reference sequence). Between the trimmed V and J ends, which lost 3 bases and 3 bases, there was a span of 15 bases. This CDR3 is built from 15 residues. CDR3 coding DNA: TGTGCCAGCAGCTCGGGGGGGGGACGGCACTATGGCTACACCTTC. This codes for CASSSGGGRHYGYTF.

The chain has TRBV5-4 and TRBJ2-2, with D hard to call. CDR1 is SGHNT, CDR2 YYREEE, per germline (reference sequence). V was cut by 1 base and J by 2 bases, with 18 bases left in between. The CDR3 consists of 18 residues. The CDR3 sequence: CASSLQELWSPNTGELFF. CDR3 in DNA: TGTGCCAGCAGCTTGCAAGAGCTTTGGAGCCCCAACACCGGGGAGCTGTTTTTT. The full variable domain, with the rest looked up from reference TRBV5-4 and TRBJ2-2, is ETGVTQSPTHLIKTRGQQVTLRCSSQSGHNTVSWYQQALGQGPQFIFQYYREEENGRGNFPPRFSGLQFPNYSSELNVNALELDDSALYLCASSLQELWSPNTGELFFGEGSRLTVL.

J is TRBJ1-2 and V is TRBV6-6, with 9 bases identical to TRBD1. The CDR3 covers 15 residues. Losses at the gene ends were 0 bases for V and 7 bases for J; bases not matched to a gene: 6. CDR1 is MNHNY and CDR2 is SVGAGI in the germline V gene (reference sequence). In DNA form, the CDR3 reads TGTGCCAGCAGTTACTCGGGACAGGGCGTGAGTGGCTACACCTTC. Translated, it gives CASSYSGQGVSGYTF.

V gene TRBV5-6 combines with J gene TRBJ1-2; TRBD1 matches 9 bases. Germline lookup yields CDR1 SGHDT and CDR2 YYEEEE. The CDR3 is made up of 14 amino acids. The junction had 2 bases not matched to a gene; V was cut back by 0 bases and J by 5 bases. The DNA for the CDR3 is TGTGCCAGCAGCTTGGGGGACAGGGAGTATGGCTACACCTTC. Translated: CASSLGDREYGYTF.

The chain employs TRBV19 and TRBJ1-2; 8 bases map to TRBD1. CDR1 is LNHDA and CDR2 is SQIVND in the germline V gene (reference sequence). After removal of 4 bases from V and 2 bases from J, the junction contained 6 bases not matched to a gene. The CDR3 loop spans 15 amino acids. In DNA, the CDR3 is TGTGCCAGTAGTACCCGGACAGGGTTAAACTATGGCTACACCTTC. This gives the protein CASSTRTGLNYGYTF.

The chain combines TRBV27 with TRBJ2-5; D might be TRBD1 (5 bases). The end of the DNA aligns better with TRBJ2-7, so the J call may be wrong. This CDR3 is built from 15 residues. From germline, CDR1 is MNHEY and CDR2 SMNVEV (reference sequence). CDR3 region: CASSGRQNHSYEQYF. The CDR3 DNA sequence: TGTGCCAGCAGTGGCCGACAGAACCATAGTTACGAGCAGTACTTC.

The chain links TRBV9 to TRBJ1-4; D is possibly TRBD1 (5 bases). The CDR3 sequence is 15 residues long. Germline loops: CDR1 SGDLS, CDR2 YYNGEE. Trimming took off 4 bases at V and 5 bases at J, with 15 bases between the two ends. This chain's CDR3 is CASSPQDRPNEKLFF. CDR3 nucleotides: TGTGCCAGCAGCCCACAAGACAGACCCAATGAAAAACTGTTTTTT.

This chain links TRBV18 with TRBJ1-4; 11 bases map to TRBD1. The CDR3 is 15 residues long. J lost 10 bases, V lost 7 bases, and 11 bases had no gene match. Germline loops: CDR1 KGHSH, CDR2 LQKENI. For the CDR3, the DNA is TGTGCCAGCTTTGCCAGCGGGACAGGGGGTGTAAAACTGTTTTTT. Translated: CASFASGTGGVKLFF.

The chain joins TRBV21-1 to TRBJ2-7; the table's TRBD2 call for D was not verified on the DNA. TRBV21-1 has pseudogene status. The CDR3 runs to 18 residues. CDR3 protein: CASSKVGLGLAHSYEQYF. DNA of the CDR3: TGTGCCAGCAGCAAAGTAGGTTTAGGGCTAGCGCACTCCTACGAGCAGTACTTC.

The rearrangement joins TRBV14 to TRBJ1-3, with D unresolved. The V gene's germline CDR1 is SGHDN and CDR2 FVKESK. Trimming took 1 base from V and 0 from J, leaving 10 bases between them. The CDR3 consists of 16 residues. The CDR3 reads CASSQVEALSGNTIYF. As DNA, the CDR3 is TGTGCCAGCAGCCAAGTCGAGGCCCTCTCTGGAAACACCATATATTTT.

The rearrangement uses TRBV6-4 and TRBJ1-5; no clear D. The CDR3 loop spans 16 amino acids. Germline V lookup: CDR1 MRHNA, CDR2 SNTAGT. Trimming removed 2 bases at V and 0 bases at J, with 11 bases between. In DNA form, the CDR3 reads TGTGCCAGCAGTGACCTGTCTGCCTATAGCAATCAGCCCCAGCATTTT. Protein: CASSDLSAYSNQPQHF.

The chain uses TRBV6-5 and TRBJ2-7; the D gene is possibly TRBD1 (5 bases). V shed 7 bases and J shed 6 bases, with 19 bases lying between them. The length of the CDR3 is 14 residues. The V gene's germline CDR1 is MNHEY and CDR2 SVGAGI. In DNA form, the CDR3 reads TGTGCCAGCATCAAAGACTCAAGGGGATCCGAGCAGTACTTC. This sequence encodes CASIKDSRGSEQYF.

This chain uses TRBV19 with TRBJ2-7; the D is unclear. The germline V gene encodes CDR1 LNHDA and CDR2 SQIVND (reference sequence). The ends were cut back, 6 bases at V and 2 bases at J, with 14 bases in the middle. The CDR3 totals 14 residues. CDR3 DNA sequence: TGTGCCAGTAGGAGCGATCCTGCCGCCTACGAGCAGTACTTC. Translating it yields CASRSDPAAYEQYF.

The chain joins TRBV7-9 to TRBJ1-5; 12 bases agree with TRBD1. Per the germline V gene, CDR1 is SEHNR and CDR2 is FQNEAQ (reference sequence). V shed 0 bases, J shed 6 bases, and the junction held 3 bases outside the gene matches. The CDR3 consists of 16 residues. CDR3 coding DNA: TGTGCCAGCAGCTTAGCCGGGACAGGGGGCATTCAGCCCCAGCATTTT. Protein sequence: CASSLAGTGGIQPQHF.